This is a list of T cell receptor beta chains from one sample in a study of PD-1 and CTLA-4 blockade in melanoma. Sequenced by immunoSEQ multiplex PCR; TCRdb stores in-frame clones only, minus some. This sample has around 31,000 clones, with less than 90% found just once. The material was CD8+ T cells from peripheral blood, obtained from a patient given anti-PD-1 treatment. Receptors were obtained from a human donor with melanoma. Each CDR3 is given without its conserved first and last residue. Each record gives: V gene, CDR3 length, CDR3 protein.

V gene: TRBV4-1; CDR3 length: 12; CDR3 protein: ASSQASGSGIQY
V gene: TRBV5-1; CDR3 length: 13; CDR3 protein: ASNQAGAGTDGYT
V gene: TRBV10-3; CDR3 length: 15; CDR3 protein: AISVGTSGGYQETQY
V gene: TRBV6-1; CDR3 length: 14; CDR3 protein: ASSEALAGAPDTQY
V gene: TRBV12-3/TRBV12-4; CDR3 length: 10; CDR3 protein: ASSPGAGELF
V gene: TRBV9; CDR3 length: 10; CDR3 protein: ASSGHAETQY
V gene: TRBV12-3/TRBV12-4; CDR3 length: 9; CDR3 protein: ASSPGETQY
V gene: TRBV12-3/TRBV12-4; CDR3 length: 11; CDR3 protein: ASSLAGGNEQF
V gene: TRBV28; CDR3 length: 13; CDR3 protein: ASSFYGRSPYEQY
V gene: TRBV23-1; CDR3 length: 14; CDR3 protein: ASSPSTSGSTDTQY
V gene: TRBV3-1/TRBV3-2; CDR3 length: 14; CDR3 protein: ASSPETGTANNEQF
V gene: TRBV7-9; CDR3 length: 12; CDR3 protein: ASSGGPNTGELF
V gene: TRBV29-1; CDR3 length: 13; CDR3 protein: SVEDGTGGGYEQY
V gene: TRBV19; CDR3 length: 12; CDR3 protein: ASSNKDPNQPQH